The next 26 T cell receptor beta chains were all read from a single sample in a study of T-cell reconstitution after alpha-beta-depleted transplantation in children. Preparation of the TCRbeta library involved a method that used unique molecular identifiers. Using its own MiXCR run on the PCR reads, TCRdb lists one record per CDR3 protein. The repertoire includes 400,000 to 500,000 distinct CDR3 sequences, roughly 11% of them detected once, and about 5% sits in the top ten. The sample here was PBMCs from the stem cell graft donor, taken from the stem cell graft. Every receptor here comes from a human donor who donated a stem cell graft to a child with acute myeloid leukemia.

The CDR3 sequence: CASIPRASGRPSTDTQYF. CDR3 coding DNA: TGTGCCAGCATCCCCAGGGCTAGCGGAAGACCTAGCACAGATACGCAGTATTTT. The chain uses TRBV12-1 and TRBJ2-3; TRBD2, the table's D call, lacks a check against the DNA. TRBV12-1 is an annotated pseudogene. This CDR3 region has 18 residues.

The rearrangement links TRBV29-1 to TRBJ2-5; D gene ambiguous. The germline V gene encodes CDR1 SQVTM and CDR2 ANQGSEA. Between the trimmed V and J ends, which lost 4 bases and 5 bases, there was a span of 11 bases. The length of the CDR3 is 12 residues. CDR3 region: CSVGGIGETQYF. CDR3 sequence (DNA): TGCAGCGTTGGTGGGATCGGGGAGACCCAGTACTTC.

The rearrangement uses TRBV29-1 and TRBJ2-1, with 11 bases that match TRBD2. This CDR3 comprises 13 residues. V shed 5 bases and J 7 bases; nucleotides not matched to a gene: 4. Germline V gives CDR1 SQVTM, CDR2 ANQGSEA. The CDR3 nucleotides are TGCAGCGTTCTGGCTAGCGGGAGGAATGAGCAGTTCTTC. Its translation is CSVLASGRNEQFF.

This clonotype was seen only a few times. This chain connects TRBV6-2 or TRBV6-3 to TRBJ2-7; D is undetermined. Germline V CDR1 and CDR2: MNHEY, SVGEGT. V was cut by 0 bases and J by 9 bases, with 18 bases left in between. CDR3 length equals 15 residues. The CDR3 bases are TGTGCCAGCAGTTACTCGAACTTTCTTAGCTCTCCGCAGTACGTC. Translation: CASSYSNFLSSPQYV.

This clonotype came up a few times. The chain carries TRBV7-2 and TRBJ2-7; TRBD2 aligns across 14 bases. The junction had 10 bases not matched to a gene; V was cut back by 5 bases and J by 7 bases. CDR3 length equals 16 residues. Germline V gene sequence: CDR1 SGHTA, CDR2 FQGNSA. The CDR3 DNA reads TGTGCCAGCAGCCAACCGACTAGCGGGAGGGCGGGGGAGCAGTACTTC. Its translation is CASSQPTSGRAGEQYF.

Only a few counts were recorded for this clonotype. V is TRBV4-3 and J is TRBJ2-4, with D unclear. There are 15 residues in the CDR3. Germline CDR1 is LGHNA and CDR2 is YSLEER. The germline V and J ends were trimmed by 0 bases and 5 bases, with 11 bases remaining between them. The CDR3 region has the DNA TGCGCCAGCAGCCAAGACCCCGGGCCTCAAAACATTCAGTACTTC. Amino acid sequence: CASSQDPGPQNIQYF.

This clonotype was picked up a small number of times. The chain uses TRBV20-1 and TRBJ2-5, with D unresolved. Germline assignment: CDR1 DFQATT and CDR2 SNEGSKA (reference sequence). The CDR3 sequence is 14 residues long. V was cut by 5 bases and J by 0 bases, with 13 bases left in between. The CDR3 DNA reads TGCAGTGCTGGACCGCGTGTTTACCAAGAGACCCAGTACTTC. Its protein product is CSAGPRVYQETQYF.

The chain uses TRBV7-9 and TRBJ1-6; D might be TRBD1 (6 bases). Trimming pared 4 bases from V and 7 bases from J, leaving 14 bases between. The CDR3 contains 15 residues. Germline CDR1 SEHNR, CDR2 FQNEAQ (reference sequence). The CDR3 sequence is CASSSLGQGNSPLHF. Here the CDR3 DNA reads TGTGCCAGCAGCTCCCTTGGGCAGGGGAATTCACCCCTCCACTTT.

V usage is TRBV27 and J usage is TRBJ2-1, with 11 bases aligning to TRBD2. The V gene's germline CDR1 is MNHEY and CDR2 SMNVEV (reference sequence). The CDR3 has 15 residues. Germline trimming cut 2 bases from V and 7 bases from J; bases unmatched to any gene: 4. The CDR3 is CASSLLAGGGNEQFF. The DNA of the CDR3 is TGTGCCAGCAGTTTACTAGCGGGGGGTGGGAATGAGCAGTTCTTC.

V usage is TRBV20-1 and J usage is TRBJ1-3; no clear D. Per germline, CDR1 DFQATT and CDR2 SNEGSKA (reference sequence). CDR3 length: 16 amino acids. V was shortened by 4 bases and J by 0 bases, with 16 bases between the two germline ends. CDR3 coding DNA: TGCAGTGCTAATCGGGTGACACGGGACTCTGGAAACACCATATATTTT. Protein product: CSANRVTRDSGNTIYF.

This chain links TRBV9 with TRBJ1-6, with 7 bases that match TRBD1. The CDR3 totals 15 residues. Trimming took 3 bases from V and 3 from J; bases not matched to a gene: 3. CDR1 and CDR2 from the germline V gene are SGDLS and YYNGEE. In nucleotides, the CDR3 is TGTGCCAGCAGCGCGGGACAGCACTATAATTCACCCCTCCACTTT. It yields the protein CASSAGQHYNSPLHF.

V usage is TRBV29-1 and J usage is TRBJ2-5; D uncertain. V was cut by 5 bases and J by 2 bases, with 9 bases left in between. The CDR3 has 12 amino acids. Germline CDR1 SQVTM, CDR2 ANQGSEA. CDR3 nucleotide sequence: TGCAGCGTTAGAAAGACTCAAGAGACCCAGTACTTC. This codes for CSVRKTQETQYF.

V gene TRBV3-1 combines with J gene TRBJ1-3; D perhaps matches TRBD1 (6 bases). CDR1 and CDR2 (germline): LGHDT, YNNKEL (reference sequence). The CDR3 has 13 amino acids. Trimming pared 1 base from V and 7 bases from J, leaving 8 bases between. This CDR3 is CASSQAQGNTIYF. The CDR3 DNA is TGTGCCAGCAGCCAAGCTCAGGGGAACACCATATATTTT.

This clonotype was seen repeatedly, ten times or more. The V call is TRBV6-1, the J call TRBJ2-1; D may be TRBD2 (5 bases). Trimming took off 2 bases at V and 8 bases at J, with 10 bases between the two ends. The CDR3 sequence is 13 residues long. Germline V gene lookup returns CDR1 MNHNS and CDR2 SASEGT. The CDR3, as DNA: TGTGCCAGCAGTGAATCGGGGTCGTATGAGCAGTTCTTC. Protein: CASSESGSYEQFF.

V and J are TRBV9 and TRBJ2-3; D uncertain. This CDR3 spans 14 amino acids. Germline V CDR1 and CDR2: SGDLS, YYNGEE. Trimming cost V 0 bases and J 2 bases, with 7 bases left between them. DNA of the CDR3: TGTGCCAGCAGCGTAGTGGGGTTCACAGATACGCAGTATTTT. Protein sequence: CASSVVGFTDTQYF. The full variable domain, rest sourced from reference TRBV9 and TRBJ2-3, is DSGVTQTPKHLITATGQRVTLRCSPRSGDLSVYWYQQSLDQGLQFLIQYYNGEERAKGNILERFSAQQFPDLHSELNLSSLELGDSALYFCASSVVGFTDTQYFGPGTRLTVL.

Only a few counts were recorded for this clonotype. This chain uses TRBV7-9 with TRBJ1-4; D remains ambiguous. Germline lookup yields CDR1 SEHNR and CDR2 FQNEAQ (reference sequence). Trimming removed 1 base at V and 7 bases at J, with 10 bases between. This CDR3 spans 14 amino acids. This CDR3 reads CASSLVGNTEKLFF. In DNA, the CDR3 is TGTGCCAGCAGCTTAGTAGGGAATACTGAAAAACTGTTTTTT.

This clonotype was seen only a few times. The chain joins TRBV12-3 or TRBV12-4 to TRBJ2-6, with 10 bases that match TRBD1. The V and J ends lost 7 bases and 2 bases, in that order; junction bases with no gene match: 8. The CDR3 consists of 17 residues. The CDR3 reads CASIRRDRGPGANVLTF. The CDR3 DNA reads TGTGCCAGCATCAGGAGGGACAGGGGCCCTGGGGCCAACGTCCTGACTTTC.

This clonotype showed up just a few times. The rearrangement joins TRBV29-1 to TRBJ2-3; either TRBD1 or TRBD2 may fit D (5 bases each). The CDR3 has 13 amino acids. V was trimmed by 5 bases and J by 6 bases, leaving 15 bases between them. Per germline, CDR1 SQVTM and CDR2 ANQGSEA. CDR3 nucleotide sequence: TGCAGCGTTTGTCCTGTTGGGACGGATACGCAGTATTTT. Its translation: CSVCPVGTDTQYF.

J is TRBJ2-1 and V is TRBV11-3, with TRBD2 matching over 12 bases. Per germline, CDR1 SGHNT and CDR2 YENEEA. The V segment lost 6 bases and the J segment 2 bases; nucleotides outside the gene matches: 5. CDR3 length equals 16 residues. CDR3 region: CASSGGLAGTYNEQFF. The CDR3 DNA is TGTGCCAGCAGTGGGGGACTAGCGGGTACCTACAATGAGCAGTTCTTC.

This clonotype was found once. The chain employs TRBV19 and TRBJ2-3; 13 nucleotides match TRBD2. Germline V gives CDR1 LNHDA, CDR2 SQIVND (reference sequence). This CDR3 spans 17 amino acids. The J segment lost 3 bases and the V segment lost 9 bases, leaving 12 bases of the junction unmatched. The CDR3 nucleotides read TGTGCCAGAGAACCGGGACTAGCGGGGATGGGGACAGATACGCAGTATTTT. Amino acids: CAREPGLAGMGTDTQYF.

The chain joins TRBV6-1 to TRBJ1-3, with TRBD1 as a possible D gene (5 bases). There are 14 residues in the CDR3. Germline-derived CDR1 and CDR2 are MNHNS and SASEGT. V was clipped by 0 bases and J by 4 bases, with 7 bases between them. CDR3 sequence: CASSEAGRGNTIYF. The CDR3 DNA follows: TGTGCCAGCAGTGAAGCGGGGCGCGGAAACACCATATATTTT.

The chain uses TRBV6-2 or TRBV6-3 and TRBJ2-1, with no clear D. The germline CDR1 and CDR2 sequences are MNHEY and SVGEGT. V dropped 0 bases and J dropped 2 bases, with 14 bases sitting between them. The CDR3 is 17 amino acids. The CDR3 here is CASSYSSPLDPYNEQFF. In nucleotides, the CDR3 is TGTGCCAGCAGTTACTCGTCTCCCCTCGACCCCTACAATGAGCAGTTCTTC.

The rearrangement joins TRBV20-1 to TRBJ2-3; 12 nucleotides agree with TRBD2. This CDR3 has 17 amino acids. V lost 4 bases to trimming and J lost 3 bases; unmatched junction nucleotides: 11. Per the germline V gene, CDR1 is DFQATT and CDR2 is SNEGSKA (reference sequence). The CDR3 DNA is TGCAGTGCTAAGGCTAGCGGGGGGGCCGGGTTAACAGATACGCAGTATTTT. Translation gives CSAKASGGAGLTDTQYF.

The V and J genes are TRBV29-1 and TRBJ2-1; 9 nucleotides match TRBD2. The CDR3 has 14 amino acids. V shed 7 bases and J 3 bases; nucleotides not matched to a gene: 7. Germline loops: CDR1 SQVTM, CDR2 ANQGSEA. The CDR3 is CSAGAGGYYNEQFF. In DNA, the CDR3 is TGCAGCGCAGGGGCGGGAGGGTACTACAATGAGCAGTTCTTC.

This clonotype came up many times. The chain links TRBV5-6 to TRBJ2-1; D not certain. Germline lookup yields CDR1 SGHDT and CDR2 YYEEEE. The CDR3 covers 13 residues. V lost 2 bases and J lost 13, with 16 bases in between. The CDR3 DNA reads TGTGCCAGCAGCTTTGTTCGCCGTAGCCATCAGTTCTTC. It encodes CASSFVRRSHQFF. Together with reference TRBV5-6 and TRBJ2-1, the CDR3 gives the full variable domain: DAGVTQSPTHLIKTRGQQVTLRCSPKSGHDTVSWYQQALGQGPQFIFQYYEEEERQRGNFPDRFSGHQFPNYSSELNVNALLLGDSALYLCASSFVRRSHQFFGPGTRLTVL.

This clonotype has only a few counts. The chain couples TRBV6-2 or TRBV6-3 to TRBJ2-3; the match to TRBD2 covers 7 bases. V trimming: 6 bases; J trimming: 3 bases; junction bases outside the gene matches: 21. This CDR3 is built from 19 residues. In germline, CDR1 is MNHEY, CDR2 SVGEGT. The DNA for the CDR3 is TGTGCCAGCAGCTCACGTCCGGGAGGTGCGCTCCTGCGGACAGATACGCAGTATTTT. Translated, it gives CASSSRPGGALLRTDTQYF.